This TCR beta chain is from a study of blood T cell repertoires in COVID-19. The CDR3 spans 15 residues. CDR1 is SGHRS and CDR2 is YFSETQ in the germline V gene. Trimming took 1 base from V and 6 from J; bases not matched to a gene: 8. Produced via immunoSEQ multiplex PCR; TCRdb's table is partial and in-frame only. This sample has roughly 100,000 clones, with about four fifths found just once. The chain joins TRBV5-1 to TRBJ2-7; 9 positions agree with TRBD1. The receptor's source is a human donor in a cohort sampled during active COVID-19. The sample was peripheral blood. CDR3 loop: CASSLNGQGYGEQYF. The CDR3 DNA reads as TGCGCCAGCAGCTTGAACGGACAGGGGTACGGCGAGCAGTACTTC.